This entry concerns a single T cell receptor (beta chain). Antigen specificity is unknown. The data were produced by immunoSEQ multiplex PCR, yet TCRdb's version contains in-frame clones alone and is incomplete. The data show 45,000 to 65,000 clones, approximately 94% seen once. The data belong to a study of graft-versus-host responses after intestinal transplantation. This CDR3 is built from 11 residues. Germline values: CDR1 MGHDK, CDR2 SYGVNS. Trimming pared 4 bases from V and 4 bases from J, leaving 2 bases between. The starting material was unstimulated CD4+ T cells sorted from spleen or lymph node cells, obtained before transplant. The receptor's source is a human donor who was the organ donor for an intestinal transplant. The chain uses TRBV25-1 and TRBJ1-3; D not resolved. CDR3 residues: CASSAGNTIYF. CDR3 DNA sequence: TGTGCCAGCAGTGCAGGAAACACCATATATTTT.